This T cell receptor beta chain is from a study of cytomegalovirus exposure and HLA in healthy donors. As for the study in general: The 500 to 750 first-cohort repertoires and the 130 or so validation repertoires shared the same platform, a later analysis reported. Regarding the study as a whole: Both high specificity and high sensitivity reportedly marked the classifier's diagnosis of cytomegalovirus status. Subsequent analysis found a tendency for first-cohort TCR clusters to co-occur within the 120 or so validation repertoires.

The donors were part of the validation cohort, which consisted of under 150 subjects and was separate from the first cohort of around 620 subjects. The protocol was immunoSEQ multiplex PCR, while the TCRdb copy is restricted to in-frame clones and leaves out a portion. The data show 65,000 to 75,000 clones, approximately 95% seen once. Note on this clone: What it binds is not known.

Germline assignment: CDR1 SGHNT and CDR2 YYREEE (reference sequence). The CDR3 length is 14 residues. The trim removed 7 bases at V and 10 bases at J, leaving 10 bases unmatched. The source is a man aged 18 to 30 in good health and CMV-seropositive. Material for sequencing was PBMCs. This chain links TRBV5-4 with TRBJ1-4, with 10 bases lining up with TRBD1. The CDR3 sequence is CASQPGTGVGKLFF. DNA of the CDR3: TGTGCCAGCCAACCCGGGACAGGGGTAGGAAAACTGTTTTTT.